The present T cell receptor (beta chain) was sequenced within a study of identifying expanded T cells in peripheral blood. General study findings and limits: Over about two and four weeks, about 15 and 19 clones changed, versus around 1.2 between replicates.

Measured with immunoSEQ multiplex PCR; TCRdb has only the in-frame clones, and not every one. The table has around 66,000 clones, about 87% seen once; the top ten hold just over 4.5%. This CDR3 comprises 14 residues. V lost 3 bases and J 4 bases, leaving 12 bases between the germline ends. Germline loops: CDR1 SQVTM, CDR2 ANQGSEA. Note on this clone: What it binds is not known.

This receptor was identified in a person aged 18 to 70 in good health. Material: blood. This sequence joins TRBV29-1 and TRBJ2-2, with D maybe TRBD2 (5 bases). CDR3 DNA sequence: TGCAGCGTTGATGACTCCGCGGGCACCGGGGAGCTGTTTTTT. Translating gives CSVDDSAGTGELFF.